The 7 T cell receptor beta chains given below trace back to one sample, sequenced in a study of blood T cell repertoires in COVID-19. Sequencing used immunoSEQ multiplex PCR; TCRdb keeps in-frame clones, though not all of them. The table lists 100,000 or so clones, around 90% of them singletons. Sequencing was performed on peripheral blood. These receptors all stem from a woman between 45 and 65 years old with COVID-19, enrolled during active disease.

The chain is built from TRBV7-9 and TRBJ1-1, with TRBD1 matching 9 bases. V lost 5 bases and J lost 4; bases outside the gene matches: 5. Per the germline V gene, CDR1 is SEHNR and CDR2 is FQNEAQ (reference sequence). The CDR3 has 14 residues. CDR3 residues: CASSVPGQGTEAFF. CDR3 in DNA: TGTGCCAGCAGCGTGCCGGGACAGGGCACTGAAGCTTTCTTT.

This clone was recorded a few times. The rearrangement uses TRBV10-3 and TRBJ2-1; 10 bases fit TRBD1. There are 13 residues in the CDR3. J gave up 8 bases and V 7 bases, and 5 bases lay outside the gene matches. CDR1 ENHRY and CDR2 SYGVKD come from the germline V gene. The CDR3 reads CAITGTGEDEQFF. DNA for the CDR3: TGTGCCATCACTGGGACAGGGGAGGATGAGCAGTTCTTC.

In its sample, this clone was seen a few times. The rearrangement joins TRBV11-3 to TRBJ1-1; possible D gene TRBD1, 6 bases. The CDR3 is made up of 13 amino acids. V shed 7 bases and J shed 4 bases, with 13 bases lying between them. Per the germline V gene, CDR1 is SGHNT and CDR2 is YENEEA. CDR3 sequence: CASTPGQFTEAFF. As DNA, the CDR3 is TGTGCCAGCACCCCAGGACAGTTCACTGAAGCTTTCTTT.

Here the CDR3 reads CASSLEGQNFREKLFF. For the CDR3, the DNA is TGTGCCAGCAGCTTAGAGGGGCAAAATTTCCGTGAAAAACTGTTTTTT. The chain couples TRBV7-2 to TRBJ1-4, with a possible D match to TRBD1 (5 bases). The germline CDR1 and CDR2 sequences are SGHTA and FQGNSA. There are 16 residues in the CDR3. The V end was cut by 1 base, the J end by 7 bases, with 16 bases between.

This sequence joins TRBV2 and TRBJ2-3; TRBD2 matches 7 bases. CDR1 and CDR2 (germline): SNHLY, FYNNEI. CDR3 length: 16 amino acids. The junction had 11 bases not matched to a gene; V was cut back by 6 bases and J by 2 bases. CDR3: CASSRGWGGTTDTQYF. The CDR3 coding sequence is TGTGCCAGCAGCCGAGGATGGGGGGGGACCACAGATACGCAGTATTTT.

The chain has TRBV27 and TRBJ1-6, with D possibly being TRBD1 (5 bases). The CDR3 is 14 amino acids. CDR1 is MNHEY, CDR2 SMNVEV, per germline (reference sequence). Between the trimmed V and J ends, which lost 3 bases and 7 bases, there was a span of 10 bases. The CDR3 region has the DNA TGTGCCAGCAGTTTCTTGCAGGGCAATTCACCCCTCCACTTT. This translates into CASSFLQGNSPLHF.

This CDR3 reads CASSVSPGGQAEQFF. Here the CDR3 DNA reads TGTGCCAGCAGCGTCTCACCGGGGGGGCAGGCTGAGCAGTTCTTC. The chain combines TRBV9 with TRBJ2-1; 8 bases map to TRBD2. This CDR3 is 15 amino acids long. J gave up 9 bases and V 2 bases, and 10 bases lay outside the gene matches. Germline CDR1 SGDLS, CDR2 YYNGEE.